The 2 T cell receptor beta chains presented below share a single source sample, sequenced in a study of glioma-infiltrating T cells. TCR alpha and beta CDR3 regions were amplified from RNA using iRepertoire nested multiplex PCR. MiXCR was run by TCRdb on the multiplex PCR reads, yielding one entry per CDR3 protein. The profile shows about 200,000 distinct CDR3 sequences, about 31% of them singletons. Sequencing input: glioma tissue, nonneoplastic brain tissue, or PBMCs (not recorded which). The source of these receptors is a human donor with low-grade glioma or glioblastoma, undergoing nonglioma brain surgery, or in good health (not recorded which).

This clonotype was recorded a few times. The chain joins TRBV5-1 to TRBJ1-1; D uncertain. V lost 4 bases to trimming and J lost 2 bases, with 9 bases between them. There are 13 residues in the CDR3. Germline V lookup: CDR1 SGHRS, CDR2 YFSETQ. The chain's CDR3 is CASSGTANTEAFF. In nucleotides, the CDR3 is TGCGCCAGCAGCGGAACGGCCAACACTGAAGCTTTCTTT.

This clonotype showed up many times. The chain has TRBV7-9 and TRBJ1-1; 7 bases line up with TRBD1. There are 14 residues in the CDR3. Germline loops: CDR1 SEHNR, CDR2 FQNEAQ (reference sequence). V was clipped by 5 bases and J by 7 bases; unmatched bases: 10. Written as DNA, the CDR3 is TGTGCCAGCAGCCCACAGGGGAGTGAAGGTGAAGCTTTCTTT. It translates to CASSPQGSEGEAFF. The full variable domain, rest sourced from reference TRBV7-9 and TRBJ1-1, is DTGVSQNPRHKITKRGQNVTFRCDPISEHNRLYWYRQTLGQGPEFLTYFQNEAQLEKSRLLSDRFSAERPKGSFSTLEIQRTEQGDSAMYLCASSPQGSEGEAFFGQGTRLTVV.